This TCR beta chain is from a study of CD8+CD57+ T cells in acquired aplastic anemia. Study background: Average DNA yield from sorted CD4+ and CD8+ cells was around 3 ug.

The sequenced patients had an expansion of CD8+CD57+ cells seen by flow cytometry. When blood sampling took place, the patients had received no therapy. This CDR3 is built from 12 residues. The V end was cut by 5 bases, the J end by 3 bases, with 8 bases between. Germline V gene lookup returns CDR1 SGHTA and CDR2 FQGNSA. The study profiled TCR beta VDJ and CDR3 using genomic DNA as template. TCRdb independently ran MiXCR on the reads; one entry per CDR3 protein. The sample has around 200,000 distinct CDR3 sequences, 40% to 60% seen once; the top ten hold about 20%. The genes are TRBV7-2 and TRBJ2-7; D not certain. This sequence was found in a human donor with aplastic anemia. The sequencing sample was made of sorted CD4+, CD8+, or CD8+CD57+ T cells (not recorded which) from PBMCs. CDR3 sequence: CASSQVNYEQYF. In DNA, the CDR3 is TGTGCCAGCAGCCAAGTAAACTACGAGCAGTACTTC. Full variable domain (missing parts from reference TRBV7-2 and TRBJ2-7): GAGVSQSPSNKVTEKGKDVELRCDPISGHTALYWYRQSLGQGLEFLIYFQGNSAPDKSGLPSDRFSAERTGGSVSTLTIQRTQQEDSAVYLCASSQVNYEQYFGPGTRLTVT.